One sample yielded the 8 T cell receptor beta chains listed below, sequenced in a study of control samples from healthy donors and cancer patients. Sequencing used immunoSEQ multiplex PCR; TCRdb keeps in-frame clones, though not all of them. The sample has just over 150,000 clones, just under 95% seen once. The sample taken for sequencing was blood. These receptors were collected from a woman aged 35 to 49 in good health.

The V call is TRBV27, the J call TRBJ1-4; TRBD1 might be the D (5 bases). The CDR3 extends over 13 amino acids. The V end was cut by 6 bases, the J end by 5 bases, with 10 bases between. Germline V gene data show CDR1 as MNHEY and CDR2 as SMNVEV (reference sequence). The CDR3 protein is CASSWTINEKLFF. For the CDR3, the DNA is TGTGCCAGCAGCTGGACAATAAATGAAAAACTGTTTTTT.

In this sample, this clone turned up a few times. V is TRBV6-1 and J is TRBJ1-2; 7 bases are a match to TRBD1. J was trimmed by 4 bases and V by 1 base; bases with no gene match: 15. Germline V gene sequence: CDR1 MNHNS, CDR2 SASEGT. There are 18 residues in the CDR3. The CDR3 loop is CASSEEGRGLSTSYGYTF. CDR3 coding DNA: TGTGCCAGCAGTGAAGAAGGGAGGGGGCTCTCCACTAGCTATGGCTACACCTTC.

This chain connects TRBV5-5 to TRBJ2-7; D call uncertain. V was cut by 3 bases and J by 5 bases, with 9 bases left in between. CDR3 length: 12 residues. Germline CDR1 is SGHKS and CDR2 is YYEKEE (reference sequence). CDR3 coding DNA: TGTGCCAGCAGCTGGACCACCCACGAGCAGTACTTC. This translates into CASSWTTHEQYF.

DNA for the CDR3: TGTGCCAGCAGTGATTGGGGGGGCGCAGATACGCAGTATTTT. This encodes CASSDWGGADTQYF. V usage is TRBV6-1 and J usage is TRBJ2-3, with D possibly being TRBD2 (7 bases). The CDR3 is 14 amino acids. The V end lost 3 bases, the J end lost 4 bases, and 11 bases lay between the germline ends. Germline CDR1 and CDR2: MNHNS and SASEGT.

The rearrangement links TRBV7-9 to TRBJ2-1; TRBD2 might be the D (6 bases). The CDR3 has 15 amino acids. CDR1 and CDR2 from the germline V gene are SEHNR and FQNEAQ (reference sequence). Trimming took 2 bases from V and 4 from J, leaving 12 bases between them. CDR3 amino acids: CASSLRGTAYNEQFF. The CDR3 nucleotides are TGTGCCAGCAGCTTACGCGGGACCGCATACAATGAGCAGTTCTTC. Together with reference TRBV7-9 and TRBJ2-1, the CDR3 gives the full variable domain: DTGVSQNPRHKITKRGQNVTFRCDPISEHNRLYWYRQTLGQGPEFLTYFQNEAQLEKSRLLSDRFSAERPKGSFSTLEIQRTEQGDSAMYLCASSLRGTAYNEQFFGPGTRLTVL.

The V and J genes are TRBV24-1 and TRBJ2-2; possibly TRBD2 for D (5 bases). Looked up from germline, CDR1 is KGHDR and CDR2 is SFDVKD. Trimming cost V 2 bases and J 5 bases, with 17 bases left between them. This CDR3 is built from 17 residues. Written as DNA, the CDR3 is TGTGCCACCAGTGATTCGGCTGGCTCTCCGGGGACCGGGGAGCTGTTTTTT. Translating gives CATSDSAGSPGTGELFF.

The chain links TRBV10-2 to TRBJ2-5; 8 positions agree with TRBD2. Germline V lookup: CDR1 WSHSY, CDR2 SAAADI. This CDR3 region has 16 residues. After removal of 4 bases from V and 5 bases from J, the junction contained 12 bases not matched to a gene. The CDR3 nucleotides are TGCGCCAGCAGTGGGTCCCGAACGGGAGGGCAGGAGACCCAGTACTTC. Translated, it gives CASSGSRTGGQETQYF.

V usage is TRBV19 and J usage is TRBJ2-3; the D gene could be TRBD1 or TRBD2 (5 bases each). The length of the CDR3 is 15 residues. Trimming removed 4 bases from V and 2 bases from J, with 13 bases in between. Germline V gene lookup returns CDR1 LNHDA and CDR2 SQIVND (reference sequence). The CDR3 bases are TGTGCCAGTAGTACGACTGGGACCTCCACAGATACGCAGTATTTT. As protein: CASSTTGTSTDTQYF.